This passage covers 10 T cell receptor beta chains from one sample sequenced in a study of early T cells in non-severe SARS-CoV-2 infection. One entry per CDR3 protein results from TCRdb running MiXCR on the 5' RACE reads. The table includes about 39,000 distinct CDR3 sequences, 4% to 4.5% detected once. Sequenced material: whole blood. All receptors come from an adult who was a healthcare worker with PCR-confirmed SARS-CoV-2 infection or an uninfected control (not recorded which).

Ten or more counts support this clonotype. The CDR3 sequence: CASSATGGNGNQPQHF. CDR3 nucleotide sequence: TGTGCCAGTAGCGCGACAGGGGGCAATGGCAATCAGCCCCAGCATTTT. This chain connects TRBV19 to TRBJ1-5, with 10 bases that match TRBD1. The germline V gene has CDR1 LNHDA and CDR2 SQIVND (reference sequence). After removal of 6 bases from V and 2 bases from J, the junction contained 7 bases not matched to a gene. CDR3 length: 16 residues.

In its sample, this clonotype was seen many times. The rearrangement links TRBV9 to TRBJ2-3; the D call may be TRBD1 or TRBD2 (5 bases each). V shed 3 bases and J shed 3 bases, with 11 bases lying between them. CDR1 and CDR2 (germline): SGDLS, YYNGEE. The CDR3 has 14 residues. CDR3 residues: CASSGGIGTDTQYF. In DNA, the CDR3 is TGTGCCAGCAGCGGGGGGATCGGGACAGATACGCAGTATTTT.

This clonotype has at least ten counts. The chain is built from TRBV18 and TRBJ2-4; TRBD2 matches at 11 bases. CDR3 length: 16 residues. The V and J ends lost 2 bases and 2 bases, in that order; junction bases with no gene match: 2. Germline assignment: CDR1 KGHSH and CDR2 LQKENI. CDR3 nucleotide sequence: TGTGCCAGCTCACCAGGGACTAGCGGACCCAAAAACATTCAGTACTTC. Protein: CASSPGTSGPKNIQYF.

In its sample, this clonotype was seen many times. The genes are TRBV4-2 and TRBJ2-5, with D possibly being TRBD1 or TRBD2 (5 bases each). Germline CDR1 LGHNA, CDR2 YNFKEQ. V was cut by 1 base and J by 0 bases, with 9 bases left in between. CDR3 length equals 15 residues. In DNA form, the CDR3 reads TGTGCCAGCAGCCAAGGGTTGGGGGACCAAGAGACCCAGTACTTC. As protein: CASSQGLGDQETQYF.

This clonotype was seen many times. This sequence joins TRBV7-9 and TRBJ1-1, with no clear D. The V end lost 1 base, the J end lost 1 base, and 10 bases lay between the germline ends. Germline V gives CDR1 SEHNR, CDR2 FQNEAQ (reference sequence). CDR3 length: 15 residues. Here the CDR3 reads CASSLGTAQNTEAFF. The CDR3 coding sequence is TGTGCCAGCAGCTTAGGTACCGCGCAGAACACTGAAGCTTTCTTT.

Ten or more counts support this clonotype. The V call is TRBV7-9, the J call TRBJ2-5; D unresolved. Trimming pared 5 bases from V and 5 bases from J, leaving 6 bases between. The CDR3 is made up of 11 amino acids. The germline V gene encodes CDR1 SEHNR and CDR2 FQNEAQ (reference sequence). The CDR3 loop is CASSIGETQYF. The CDR3 DNA follows: TGTGCCAGCAGCATTGGGGAGACCCAGTACTTC.

This rearrangement joins TRBV7-8 to TRBJ2-1; the D gene is possibly TRBD2 (5 bases). V lost 1 base and J 9 bases, leaving 13 bases between the germline ends. The CDR3 totals 14 residues. Germline values: CDR1 SGHVS, CDR2 FQNEAQ. The CDR3 DNA follows: TGTGCCAGCAGCTTAGAACTCAACCGGGGTGAGCAGTTCTTC. It codes for CASSLELNRGEQFF. The whole variable domain, filled in from reference TRBV7-8 and TRBJ2-1, reads GAGVSQSPRYKVAKRGQDVALRCDPISGHVSLFWYQQALGQGPEFLTYFQNEAQLDKSGLPSDRFFAERPEGSVSTLKIQRTQQEDSAVYLCASSLELNRGEQFFGPGTRLTVL.

This clonotype was observed a handful of times. The genes are TRBV5-1 and TRBJ2-7; either TRBD1 or TRBD2 may fit D (5 bases each). The germline V gene encodes CDR1 SGHRS and CDR2 YFSETQ. The CDR3 runs 15 residues. V was shortened by 1 base and J by 2 bases, with 13 bases between the two germline ends. The DNA for the CDR3 is TGCGCCAGCAGCTTGCGGCTGGGGGAAGCCTACGAGCAGTACTTC. Encoded protein: CASSLRLGEAYEQYF.

There are many counts of this clonotype. The V gene is TRBV13, the J gene TRBJ2-7; D is ambiguous. Germline V CDR1 and CDR2: PRHDT, FYEKMQ (reference sequence). With 0 bases removed from V and 0 bases from J, the gap between germline ends came to 6 bases. This CDR3 is 14 amino acids long. The CDR3 reads CASSLGRSSYEQYF. For the CDR3, the DNA is TGTGCCAGCAGCTTAGGCCGGAGCTCCTACGAGCAGTACTTC.

There are a few counts of this clonotype. The chain joins TRBV5-1 to TRBJ1-1; 9 bases fit TRBD1. Losses at the gene ends were 1 base for V and 5 bases for J; bases not matched to a gene: 9. The CDR3 runs 16 residues. Germline assignment: CDR1 SGHRS and CDR2 YFSETQ. The CDR3 sequence: CASSLQTPGQGTEAFF. The DNA for the CDR3 is TGCGCCAGCAGCTTGCAAACCCCGGGACAGGGAACTGAAGCTTTCTTT.